This TCR beta chain was identified in a study of regulatory T cells in long-lasting Graves disease. HTBI primers from iRepertoire and Arm-PCR of CDR3 regions yielded the TCR beta libraries. Via MiXCR, TCRdb re-called the multiplex PCR reads, giving one row per CDR3 protein. The sample lists a few hundred thousand distinct CDR3 sequences; around 21% were seen once. Time point given: newly diagnosed GD, antithyroid drugs for less than 3 months. TCR sequences were obtained from RNA taken from PBMCs. CDR1 and CDR2 from the germline V gene are LGHDT and YNNKEL (reference sequence). The CDR3 spans 13 residues. Trimming removed 10 bases at V and 0 bases at J, with 12 bases between.

The sample in question was peripheral blood mononuclear cells (PBMCs), obtained at new diagnosis, from a patient treated with antithyroid drugs. The J gene is TRBJ2-5, the V gene TRBV3-1; D gene ambiguous. The sequence derives from a female donor with Graves disease. CDR3 DNA: TGTGCCACTAAGGGTCAGAACCAAGAGACCCAGTACTTC. This encodes CATKGQNQETQYF.